This entry features one TCR beta chain sequence. Its specificity is unknown. This record belongs to a study of cytomegalovirus exposure and HLA in healthy donors. Study results and caveats: The study labeled 164 TCR beta chains cytomegalovirus-associated. Most TCR sequences were uncommon, yet certain public TCRs appeared in many donors.

Germline CDR1 ENHRY, CDR2 SYGVKD. The CDR3 sequence is 14 residues long. The V gene end was trimmed by 8 bases and the J gene end by 7 bases; junction bases not matched to a gene: 6. Assay used: immunoSEQ multiplex PCR; TCRdb lists only in-frame clones, some missing. The table includes 40,000 to 55,000 clones, roughly 93% detected once. Sequencing used PBMCs. The receptor was isolated from a young woman in good health and CMV-seronegative. This chain connects TRBV10-3 to TRBJ1-6; 9 bases match TRBD1. CDR3 sequence reads: CAIATGGSNSPLHF. For the CDR3, the DNA is TGTGCCATCGCGACAGGGGGTTCGAATTCACCCCTCCACTTT.